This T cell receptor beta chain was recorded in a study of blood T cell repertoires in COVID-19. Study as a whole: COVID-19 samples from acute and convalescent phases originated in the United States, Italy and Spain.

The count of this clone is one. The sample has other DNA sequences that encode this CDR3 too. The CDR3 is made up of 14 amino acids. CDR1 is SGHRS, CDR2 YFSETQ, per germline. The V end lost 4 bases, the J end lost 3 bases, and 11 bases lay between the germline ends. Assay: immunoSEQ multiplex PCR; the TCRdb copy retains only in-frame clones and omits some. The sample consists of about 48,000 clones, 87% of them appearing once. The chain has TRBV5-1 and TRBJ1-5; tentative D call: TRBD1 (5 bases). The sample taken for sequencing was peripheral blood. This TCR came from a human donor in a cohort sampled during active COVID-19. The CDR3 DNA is TGCGCCAGCAGCCCCACAGGACCCAATCAGCCCCAGCATTTT. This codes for CASSPTGPNQPQHF.